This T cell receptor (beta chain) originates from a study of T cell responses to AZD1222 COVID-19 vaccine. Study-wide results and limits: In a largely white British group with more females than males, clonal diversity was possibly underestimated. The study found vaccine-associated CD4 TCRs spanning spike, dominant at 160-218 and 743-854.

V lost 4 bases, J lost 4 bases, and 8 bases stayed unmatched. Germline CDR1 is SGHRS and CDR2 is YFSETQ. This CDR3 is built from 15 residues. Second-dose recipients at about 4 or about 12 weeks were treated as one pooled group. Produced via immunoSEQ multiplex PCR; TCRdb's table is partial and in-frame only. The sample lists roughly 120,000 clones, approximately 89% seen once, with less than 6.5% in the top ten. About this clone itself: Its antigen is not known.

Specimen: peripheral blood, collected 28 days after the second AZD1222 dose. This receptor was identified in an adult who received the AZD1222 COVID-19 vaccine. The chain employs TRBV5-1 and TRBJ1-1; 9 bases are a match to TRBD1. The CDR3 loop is CASSPGQGLGTEAFF. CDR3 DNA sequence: TGCGCCAGCAGCCCGGGACAGGGTCTAGGCACTGAAGCTTTCTTT.